Reported below is one T cell receptor (beta chain). The sample comes from a study of blood T cell repertoires in COVID-19. About the research overall: Italy, Spain and the United States were the sources of the convalescent and acute COVID-19 samples. In each case, the material was cDNA or gDNA derived from T cells, B-cell-depleted T cells, or PBMCs.

As processed by the authors: Amplification of reference gene primers was used by the study to estimate nucleated cell counts. Clones were sequenced by immunoSEQ multiplex PCR, and TCRdb holds only the in-frame ones, with some missing. V and J calls and clone size are given by that table; D and trimming were obtained from the DNA. Among some 230,000 clones listed, approximately 90% were seen once. The sequence derives from a young man who had recovered from COVID-19. Input material: peripheral blood.

This chain's CDR3 is CASSSLDRANVLTF. In DNA, the CDR3 is TGTGCCAGTAGCTCCTTAGATCGGGCCAACGTCCTGACTTTC. The chain is built from TRBV19 and TRBJ2-6; D gene ambiguous. With 6 bases removed from V and 5 bases from J, the gap between germline ends came to 11 bases. This CDR3 comprises 14 residues. Per germline, CDR1 LNHDA and CDR2 SQIVND (reference sequence).